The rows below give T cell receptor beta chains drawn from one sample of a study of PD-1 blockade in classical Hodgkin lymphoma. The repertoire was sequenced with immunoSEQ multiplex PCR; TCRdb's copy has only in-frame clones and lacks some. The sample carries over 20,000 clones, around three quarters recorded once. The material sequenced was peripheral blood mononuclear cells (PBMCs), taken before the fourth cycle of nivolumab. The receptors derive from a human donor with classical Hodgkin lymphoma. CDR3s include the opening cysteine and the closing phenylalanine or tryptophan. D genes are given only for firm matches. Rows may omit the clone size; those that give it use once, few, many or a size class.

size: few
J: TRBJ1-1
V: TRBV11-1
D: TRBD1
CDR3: CASSLTGGHTEAFF
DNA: TGTGCCAGCAGCCTGACAGGGGGGCACACTGAAGCTTTCTTT

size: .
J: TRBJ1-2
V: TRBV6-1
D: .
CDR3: CASSAELGYTF
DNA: TGTGCCAGCAGCGCTGAACTTGGCTACACCTTC

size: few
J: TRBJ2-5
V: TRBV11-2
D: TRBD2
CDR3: CASSTYWGLAGGLQETQYF
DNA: TGTGCCAGCAGCACCTACTGGGGACTAGCGGGGGGGCTCCAAGAGACCCAGTACTTC

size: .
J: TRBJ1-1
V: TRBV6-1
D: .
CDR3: CASSERGWYEYTEAFF
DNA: TGTGCCAGCAGTGAAAGGGGGTGGTACGAGTACACTGAAGCTTTCTTT

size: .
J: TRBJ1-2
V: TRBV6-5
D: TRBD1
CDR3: CASSRTGNAGYTF
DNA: TGTGCCAGCAGCCGGACAGGGAATGCCGGCTACACCTTC

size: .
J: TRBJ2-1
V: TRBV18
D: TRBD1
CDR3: CASSPDRGYEQFF
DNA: TGTGCCAGCTCACCGGACAGGGGATATGAGCAGTTCTTC

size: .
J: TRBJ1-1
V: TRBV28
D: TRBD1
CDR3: CASGTGGPTEAFF
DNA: TGTGCCAGCGGAACAGGGGGGCCCACTGAAGCTTTCTTT

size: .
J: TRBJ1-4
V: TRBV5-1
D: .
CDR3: CASTQNLGDGKLFF
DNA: TGCGCCAGCACACAAAACTTGGGGGATGGAAAACTGTTTTTT

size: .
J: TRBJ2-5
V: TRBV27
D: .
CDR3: CASSSGHLYAAQYF
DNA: TGTGCCAGCAGTTCGGGACACCTATATGCGGCCCAGTACTTC

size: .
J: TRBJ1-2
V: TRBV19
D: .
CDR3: CATASLSTAPMETF
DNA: TGTGCCACTGCCAGCCTATCGACCGCTCCCATGGAGACCTTC

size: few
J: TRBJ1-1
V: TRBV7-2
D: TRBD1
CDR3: CASSPNRGTEAFF
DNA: TGTGCCAGCAGCCCAAACAGGGGGACTGAAGCTTTCTTT

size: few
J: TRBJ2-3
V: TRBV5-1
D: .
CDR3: CASSLDRETDTQYF
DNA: TGCGCCAGCAGCTTGGACAGGGAGACAGATACGCAGTATTTT

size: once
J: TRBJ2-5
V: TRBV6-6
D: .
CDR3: CASSWDSVQYF
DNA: TGTGCCAGCAGTTGGGACTCCGTCCAGTACTTC

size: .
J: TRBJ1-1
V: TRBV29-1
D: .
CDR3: CSVDRYQPGRPKAFF
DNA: TGCAGCGTTGATCGGTATCAGCCGGGGAGGCCGAAAGCTTTCTTT

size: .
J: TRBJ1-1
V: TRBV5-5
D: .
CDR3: CASSLWEGFGEAFF
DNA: TGTGCCAGCAGCCTATGGGAGGGATTCGGAGAAGCTTTCTTT

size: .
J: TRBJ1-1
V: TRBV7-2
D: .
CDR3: CASSLGQLEAFF
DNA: TGTGCCAGCAGCTTAGGGCAGCTTGAAGCTTTCTTT

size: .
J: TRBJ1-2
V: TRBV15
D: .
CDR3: CATSKGQSYGYTF
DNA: TGTGCCACCAGCAAAGGACAGAGCTATGGCTACACCTTC

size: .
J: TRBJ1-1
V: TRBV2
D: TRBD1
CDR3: CASERDSEAFF
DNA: TGTGCCAGCGAGAGGGACAGTGAAGCTTTCTTT

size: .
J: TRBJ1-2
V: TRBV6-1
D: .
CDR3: CASSEALRTTYGYTF
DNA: TGTGCCAGCAGTGAAGCGCTTCGGACAACCTATGGCTACACCTTC

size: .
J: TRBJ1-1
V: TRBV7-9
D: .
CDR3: CASSLANSPNTEAFF
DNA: TGTGCCAGCAGCTTAGCGAACAGCCCGAACACTGAAGCTTTCTTT

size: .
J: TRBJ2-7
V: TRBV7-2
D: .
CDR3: CASSLGVGVEQYF
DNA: TGTGCCAGCAGCTTAGGTGTAGGGGTCGAGCAGTACTTC

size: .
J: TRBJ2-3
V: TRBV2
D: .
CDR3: CASSEVVSDTQYF
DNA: TGTGCCAGCAGTGAAGTAGTCTCAGATACGCAGTATTTT